What follows is one TCR beta chain and its context. Other DNA sequences in this specimen translate into the identical CDR3. Method: immunoSEQ multiplex PCR; TCRdb's copy keeps in-frame clones and lacks some. The table shows roughly 1,500,000 clones, with under 99% occurring only once. This CDR3 has 14 amino acids. The V segment lost 0 bases and the J segment 2 bases; nucleotides outside the gene matches: 1. Germline lookup yields CDR1 SGDLS and CDR2 YYNGEE. This sample was included in a study of shared clonotypes between healthy human individuals. Sequencing used naive CD4+ T cells sorted from blood. The sample's subset: CD45RA+ positively selected. This sequence joins TRBV9 and TRBJ2-7, with 8 positions matching TRBD2. This TCR derives from a young man in good health. In DNA, the CDR3 is TGTGCCAGCAGCGTAGAAGCGGGAGCCTACGAGCAGTACTTC. This translates into CASSVEAGAYEQYF.